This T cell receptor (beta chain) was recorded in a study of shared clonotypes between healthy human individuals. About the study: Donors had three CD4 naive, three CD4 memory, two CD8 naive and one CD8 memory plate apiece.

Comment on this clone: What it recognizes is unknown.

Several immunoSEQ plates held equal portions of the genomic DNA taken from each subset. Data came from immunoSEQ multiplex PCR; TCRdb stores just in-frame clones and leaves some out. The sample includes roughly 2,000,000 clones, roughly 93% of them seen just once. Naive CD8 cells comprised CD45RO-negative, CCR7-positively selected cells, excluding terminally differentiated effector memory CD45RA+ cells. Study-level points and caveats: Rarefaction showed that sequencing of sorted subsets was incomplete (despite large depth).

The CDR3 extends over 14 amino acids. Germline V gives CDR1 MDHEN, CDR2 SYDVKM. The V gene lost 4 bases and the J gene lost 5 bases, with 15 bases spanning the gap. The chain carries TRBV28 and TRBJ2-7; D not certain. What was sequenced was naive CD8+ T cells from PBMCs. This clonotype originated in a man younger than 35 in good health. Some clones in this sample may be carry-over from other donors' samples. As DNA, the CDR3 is TGTGCCAGCAGTTCCCCATCCTTAACCCACGAGCAGTACTTC. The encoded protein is CASSSPSLTHEQYF.